This TCR beta chain was identified in a study of T cell repertoires in cytomegalovirus infection. Regarding the study as a whole: Adding up the frequency of public TCR beta families identified people who carried CMV plus the relevant HLA.

Each CDR3 protein is one row after TCRdb ran MiXCR on the reads. The repertoire holds about 600,000 distinct CDR3 sequences, approximately 25% seen once, with 6.5% to 10% in the top ten. Note on this clonotype: Its antigen remains unknown.

CDR3 length: 15 residues. J gave up 5 bases and V 6 bases, and 7 bases lay outside the gene matches. The origin of this receptor is a human donor in good health (CMV status not recorded). Some clones in this sample may be carry-over from other donors' samples. The chain links TRBV12-3 or TRBV12-4 to TRBJ2-1; 10 positions agree with TRBD2. The specimen sequenced was CD8+ T cells from PBMCs. Written as DNA, the CDR3 is TGTGCCAGCAGACAGGAGCGGGGGGGGAACAATGAGCAGTTCTTC. Translation gives CASRQERGGNNEQFF.